The next 11 T cell receptor beta chains were all read from a single sample in a study of T cells after posttransplantation cyclophosphamide. Method: immunoSEQ multiplex PCR; TCRdb's copy keeps in-frame clones and lacks some. This table has 25,000 to 35,000 clones, 70% to 90% appearing once. Sequencing was performed on PBMCs. These receptors all stem from a woman aged 40-49 years with a blood cancer, CMV-positive, and with a related stem cell donor.

The rearrangement joins TRBV19 to TRBJ1-4, with D uncertain. V was trimmed by 3 bases and J by 0 bases, leaving 5 bases between them. Germline V gene sequence: CDR1 LNHDA, CDR2 SQIVND (reference sequence). The CDR3 spans 14 residues. The CDR3, as DNA: TGTGCCAGTAGTATCCAGGCAACTAATGAAAAACTGTTTTTT. The encoded protein is CASSIQATNEKLFF.

The chain recombines TRBV11-1 with TRBJ1-2; 9 bases are a match to TRBD1. The CDR3 runs to 15 residues. With V trimmed by 1 base and J by 8 bases, 8 bases remained unmatched. Germline values: CDR1 SGHAT, CDR2 FQDESV (reference sequence). The CDR3 spells CASSLGGTGGGGYTF. The CDR3 nucleotides are TGTGCCAGCAGCTTAGGTGGAACAGGGGGCGGCGGCTACACCTTC.

The V call is TRBV5-1, the J call TRBJ2-5, with 8 positions matching TRBD2. CDR3 length equals 15 residues. Germline CDR1 and CDR2: SGHRS and YFSETQ. V shed 0 bases and J 1 base; nucleotides not matched to a gene: 2. The CDR3 reads CASSLAGTSQETQYF. The CDR3 nucleotides are TGCGCCAGCAGCTTGGCCGGGACTAGCCAAGAGACCCAGTACTTC.

This clone was seen just once. The rearrangement joins TRBV10-3 to TRBJ1-4, with 7 bases aligning to TRBD1. V was clipped by 4 bases and J by 1 base; unmatched bases: 9. CDR3 length: 17 amino acids. From germline, CDR1 is ENHRY and CDR2 SYGVKD. The CDR3 here is CAISGGTDALTNEKLFF. The CDR3 bases are TGTGCCATCAGTGGGGGGACAGACGCCTTAACTAATGAAAAACTGTTTTTT.

This clone was observed a single time. This sequence joins TRBV6-5 and TRBJ1-6, with D unclear. This CDR3 is built from 16 residues. CDR1 and CDR2 (germline): MNHEY, SVGAGI. V was shortened by 2 bases and J by 6 bases, with 14 bases between the two germline ends. The CDR3 sequence: CASSYTLSRGNSPLHF. CDR3 DNA: TGTGCCAGCAGTTACACCTTATCGCGGGGTAATTCACCCCTCCACTTT.

The rearrangement links TRBV4-3 to TRBJ1-6; TRBD1 is a possible D gene (6 bases). Germline V gene lookup returns CDR1 LGHNA and CDR2 YSLEER. The V gene lost 0 bases and the J gene lost 9 bases, with 21 bases spanning the gap. This CDR3 contains 18 residues. The CDR3 sequence is CASSQDGPRTAGISPLHF. The CDR3 region has the DNA TGCGCCAGCAGCCAAGATGGCCCCCGGACAGCGGGGATTTCACCCCTCCACTTT.

V gene TRBV4-1 combines with J gene TRBJ2-5; 7 nucleotides agree with TRBD1. V lost 0 bases to trimming and J lost 10 bases; unmatched junction nucleotides: 5. Germline V CDR1 and CDR2: MGHRA, YSYEKL. The CDR3 runs 13 residues. This CDR3 is CASSQENRGDQYF. Written as DNA, the CDR3 is TGCGCCAGCAGCCAAGAAAACAGGGGTGACCAGTACTTC.

The chain couples TRBV7-9 to TRBJ2-7, with TRBD1 as a possible D gene (5 bases). V dropped 1 base and J dropped 6 bases, with 10 bases sitting between them. This CDR3 is 13 amino acids long. Germline V CDR1 and CDR2: SEHNR, FQNEAQ (reference sequence). CDR3 bases: TGTGCCAGCAGCTTAGGAGCCAGGGCCGAGCAGTACTTC. As protein: CASSLGARAEQYF.

The genes are TRBV5-4 and TRBJ2-2, with D possibly matching TRBD2 (5 bases). This CDR3 contains 15 residues. Germline assignment: CDR1 SGHNT and CDR2 YYREEE (reference sequence). The ends were cut back, 2 bases at V and 6 bases at J, with 14 bases in the middle. The DNA of the CDR3 is TGTGCCAGCAGCTTTATATCGGGGTCATCCGGGGAGCTGTTTTTT. The encoded protein is CASSFISGSSGELFF. The complete variable domain, with remaining parts taken from reference TRBV5-4 and TRBJ2-2, reads ETGVTQSPTHLIKTRGQQVTLRCSSQSGHNTVSWYQQALGQGPQFIFQYYREEENGRGNFPPRFSGLQFPNYSSELNVNALELDDSALYLCASSFISGSSGELFFGEGSRLTVL.

The V gene is TRBV6-5, the J gene TRBJ1-3, with D uncertain. CDR1 MNHEY and CDR2 SVGAGI come from the germline V gene. V was pared by 2 bases and J by 1 base, with 6 bases between. CDR3 length: 14 residues. The CDR3 DNA sequence: TGTGCCAGCAGTTACGGCATATCTGGAAACACCATATATTTT. It encodes CASSYGISGNTIYF.

This rearrangement joins TRBV6-1 to TRBJ1-5; 10 positions agree with TRBD1. The germline CDR1 and CDR2 sequences are MNHNS and SASEGT. There are 16 residues in the CDR3. The ends lost 2 bases at V and 1 base at J; junction bases unmatched: 2. CDR3 DNA sequence: TGTGCCAGCAGTGAATGGACAGGGGGAAGCAATCAGCCCCAGCATTTT. Amino acid sequence: CASSEWTGGSNQPQHF.